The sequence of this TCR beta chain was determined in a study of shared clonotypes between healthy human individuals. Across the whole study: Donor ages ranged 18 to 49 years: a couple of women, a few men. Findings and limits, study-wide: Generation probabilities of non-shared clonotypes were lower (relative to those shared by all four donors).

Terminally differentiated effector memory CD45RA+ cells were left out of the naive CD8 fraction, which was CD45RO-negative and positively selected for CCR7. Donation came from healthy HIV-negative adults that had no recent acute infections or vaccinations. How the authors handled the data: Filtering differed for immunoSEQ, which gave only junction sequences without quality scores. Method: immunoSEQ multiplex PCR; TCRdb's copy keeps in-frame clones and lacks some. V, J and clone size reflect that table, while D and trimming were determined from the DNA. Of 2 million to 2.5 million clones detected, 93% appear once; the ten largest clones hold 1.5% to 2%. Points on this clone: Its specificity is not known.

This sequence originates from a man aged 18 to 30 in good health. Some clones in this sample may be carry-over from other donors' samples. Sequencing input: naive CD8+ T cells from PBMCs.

The chain's CDR3 is CASSSRLAGGLDETQYF. As DNA, the CDR3 is TGTGCCAGCAGTTCCCGACTAGCGGGAGGGCTGGATGAGACCCAGTACTTC. V and J are TRBV28 and TRBJ2-5; 14 positions match TRBD2. The CDR3 length is 17 residues. V lost 4 bases, J lost 5 bases, and 9 bases stayed unmatched. Germline V gives CDR1 MDHEN, CDR2 SYDVKM. Complete variable domain (other parts from reference TRBV28 and TRBJ2-5): DVKVTQSSRYLVKRTGEKVFLECVQDMDHENMFWYRQDPGLGLRLIYFSYDVKMKEKGDIPEGYSVSREKKERFSLILESASTNQTSMYLCASSSRLAGGLDETQYFGPGTRLLVL.